This record concerns one T cell receptor beta chain sequence. This entry comes from a study of PD-1 blockade in classical Hodgkin lymphoma. This CDR3 contains 16 residues. V dropped 0 bases and J dropped 4 bases, with 10 bases sitting between them. Germline values: CDR1 MNHEY, CDR2 SVGAGI. Each patient relapsed following autologous stem cell transplantation, and prior brentuximab vedotin exposure differed. The repertoire was sequenced with immunoSEQ multiplex PCR; TCRdb's copy has only in-frame clones and lacks some. This table holds approximately 57,000 clones, 91% found once. Here the sequenced sample was peripheral blood mononuclear cells (PBMCs), taken before the second cycle of nivolumab. This receptor was identified in a human donor with classical Hodgkin lymphoma. The genes are TRBV6-5 and TRBJ2-6; perhaps TRBD2 as D (5 bases). The CDR3 nucleotides are TGTGCCAGCAGTTACTCGCCGGGGTCGGGGGCCAACGTCCTGACTTTC. Its protein product is CASSYSPGSGANVLTF.